This T cell receptor beta chain is from a study of metastatic and nonmetastatic thyroid tumors. This CDR3 spans 15 amino acids. The V gene's germline CDR1 is SGDLS and CDR2 YYNGEE. With V trimmed by 4 bases and J by 6 bases, 9 bases remained unmatched. Authors' methods: Across clinicopathological groups, CDR3 differences served as the basis for building a distant-metastasis classifier for papillary thyroid cancer. TCRdb recomputed clones from the PCR reads via MiXCR. TCRdb's processing, not the study's, gives the V and J calls here. The table has around 31,000 clones, 25% to 35% seen once; the top ten hold approximately 30%. Study-wide points: A significant increase in TCR beta diversity was reportedly seen in malignant thyroid tumors relative to benign nodules, in blood and tumor.

This clone has ten or more counts. The antigen is not known. Thyroid surgery was preceded by no treatment in any patient. The TCR was taken from a female donor with papillary thyroid cancer or a benign thyroid nodule (not recorded which). Some clones in this sample may be carry-over from other donors' samples. The chain couples TRBV9 to TRBJ1-2; 10 bases agree with TRBD1. Sequencing input: blood. CDR3 nucleotide sequence: TGTGCCAGCAGCCCAAGACAGGGGGCGTCGGATGGCTACACCTTC. It is translated as CASSPRQGASDGYTF.